This TCR beta chain was identified during a study of shared clonotypes between healthy human individuals. Across the whole study: The donor group consisted of two women and a few men, aged 18 to 49.

Points on this clone: What it recognizes is unknown.

Whole-study findings and limits: Sample collection involved blood only; tissue repertoires are likely different.

The length of the CDR3 is 11 residues. V shed 6 bases and J shed 2 bases, with 8 bases lying between them. The germline V gene encodes CDR1 DFQATT and CDR2 SNEGSKA (reference sequence). Generated by immunoSEQ multiplex PCR, the TCRdb table keeps only in-frame clones and is missing some. The data hold about a million clones, with around 75% observed a single time. The chain is built from TRBV20-1 and TRBJ2-7; D remains ambiguous. This receptor was identified in a man between 18 and 35 years old in good health. Sequencing was performed on memory CD4+ T cells sorted from blood. The subset here: CD45RA-negative fraction. The CDR3 DNA reads TGCAGTGCCCCTACGGCCTACGAGCAGTACTTC. Translated, it gives CSAPTAYEQYF.